This TCR beta chain was sequenced in a study of shared clonotypes between healthy human individuals (dated by TCRdb to 2020 to 2021). The study in broad terms: The cohort included three men and a couple of women between 18 and 49 years of age. For each donor, CD4 naive and CD4 memory were each given three plates, CD8 naive was given two plates, and CD8 memory was given one plate. The study deeply sequenced blood TCR repertoires of about 5 healthy adults to estimate repertoire size and the extent of clonotype sharing between individuals. Different laboratories and diverse techniques were used to prepare libraries and sequence TCR repertoires, to increase sequencing depth and limit assay-specific biases. Leukapheresis yielded between about 0.85 and 9 billion PBMCs per donor.

Taken from cysteine to phenylalanine, the CDR3 has 16 residues. Left in the record is the CDR3 DNA by itself, 48 bases read in frame from the first base. The germline V gene gives CDR1 as SGHAT and CDR2 as FQNNGV. V and J are truncated by 1 base and 1 base respectively, leaving an intervening sequence of 14 bases. Broader findings and caveats from the paper: Naive subsets generally had larger estimated clonotype richness than memory subsets. The genetic and exposure-history diversity represented was limited by the small number of donors. Compared with non-shared clonotypes, the clonotypes found in all four sorted-subset donors had higher generation probabilities. Based on pairwise subsampling, the degree of clonotype sharing among donors was expected to be affected by sequencing depth. Rarefaction of sorted-subset datasets indicated incomplete sequencing despite the large sequencing depth. Only blood was sampled, and tissue TCR repertoires likely differ from those in blood. Sharing across several donors was observed for approximately 5% of naive CD4, around 3.5% of naive CD8, over 2% of memory CD4, and around 0.4% of memory CD8 clonotypes.

Donors were healthy HIV-negative adults with no recently reported acute infections or vaccinations. All donors were Caucasian adults living in Nashville, Tennessee, USA. CD4+ T cells were enriched through magnetic negative selection, after which naive cells were positively selected on CD45RA and the remaining negative fraction served as the memory subset. After blood collection by leukapheresis, PBMCs were isolated using Ficoll-Histopaque density gradient centrifugation and then cryopreserved in the vapor phase of liquid nitrogen. Analytical flow cytometry was used to check the purity and quantity of each magnetically sorted T cell population. Each sorted fraction had its genomic DNA isolated and then quantified by UV absorbance on a Nanodrop 2000c. TCR CDR3 regions were amplified from genomic DNA by multiplex PCR using the deep immunoSEQ assay. For each cell subset, the extracted genomic DNA was distributed evenly across all wells of several immunoSEQ 96-well plates, and each plate served as one replicate. For sorted subsets, about 210 ng of genomic DNA, equivalent to 25,000 to 35,000 T cell genomes, went into each replicate PCR. The purified libraries were quantified using a Qubit 3.0 fluorometer, sized with a Bioanalyzer 2100, and then quantified again using the KAPA Library Quantification kit. Every immunoSEQ 96-well plate was sequenced on a separate single-read 150-cycle Illumina NextSeq 550 flow cell. Processing in the source paper ran as follows. Because only junctional sequences without quality scores were contained in the immunoSEQ output, filtering matching that applied to full-length reads could not be performed. To assign V/J genes and CDR3, sequences were annotated against IMGT germline references using PyIR, a Python wrapper for IgBLAST v1.9. Reads with weak V/J assignments (E-value above 1e-6), missing CDR3, stop codons, out-of-frame junctions, or ambiguous translated residues were removed. V3J clonotypes were defined as sequences sharing an identical inferred V gene, J gene, and CDR3 amino acid sequence. Percentage overlap between repertoires was calculated by dividing the number of shared unique clonotypes by the size of the smaller repertoire. RTK rarefaction, the Chao1 estimator, and Recon v2.1 estimates of unobserved clonotypes were used to assess repertoire richness. Generation probabilities for all TCRbeta clonotypes obtained by the gDNA method from a handful of donors were computed using OLGA. What TCRdb holds here is the immuneACCESS table cut down to in-frame rearrangements. Part of the clones is not present; checked against another copy, under half of the missing clones reflect an unresolved V gene, and the others are unexplained. That table is the source of V, J and clone size, and D and trimming were worked out from the DNA. This sample is represented by roughly 2.5 million clones; around 94% of them were singletons. Clones ranked in the top ten supply around 0.14% of the sample.

Notes on this clone: Its antigen is not yet known. The record has no base qualities; no much larger clone is one base away.

This receptor was obtained from a man between 18 and 35 years old in good health. Sample: naive CD4+ T cells sorted from blood. The meaning of the sample's cell subset or site label: CD45RA+ positively selected. The V gene is TRBV11-2 and the J gene is TRBJ2-7; TRBD2 is possibly the D segment (6 matching bases). CDR3 protein: CASSLGSGTGSYEQYF. In nucleotide form, the sequence is TGTGCCAGCAGCTTAGGTTCCGGGACTGGGTCCTACGAGCAGTACTTC.